The T cell receptor beta chain under discussion was sequenced for a study of PD-1 blockade in classical Hodgkin lymphoma. On the study more broadly: Nivolumab dosing for patients was 3 mg/kg, administered intravenously every 2 weeks. General study findings and limits: Unlike CD8+ TCR diversity, which did not rise significantly by C4D1, CD4+ TCR diversity did. Newly diagnosed patients were reported to exhibit reduced baseline TCR diversity relative to healthy donors.

With regard to this clone: No antigen is known for it.

Documented time point: cycle 4 day 1 (C4D1), after six to seven weeks of nivolumab. All patients experienced relapse after autologous stem cell transplantation, and brentuximab vedotin exposure was variable. Complete response, partial response or progressive disease constituted the best response categories observed. The CDR3 has 14 residues. The germline V gene has CDR1 SGDLS and CDR2 YYNGEE. Unmatched junction bases numbered 1, after V lost 3 bases and J lost 2 bases. Clones were read by immunoSEQ multiplex PCR, and TCRdb kept only the in-frame ones, dropping some. The sample lists approximately 52,000 clones; approximately 86% were seen once.

The clonotype comes from a human donor with classical Hodgkin lymphoma. The chain uses TRBV9 and TRBJ2-3, with TRBD2 matching 9 bases. The sequenced sample was peripheral blood mononuclear cells (PBMCs), obtained before the fourth cycle of nivolumab. Here the CDR3 DNA reads TGTGCCAGCAGCGGCGGGGGGGCCACAGATACGCAGTATTTT. Its translation is CASSGGGATDTQYF.